This TCR beta chain was sequenced in a study of T cells in Graves' hyperthyroidism and ophthalmopathy. As to this clonotype: The junction departs from germline at one end; a sequencing error may be responsible.

The CDR3 length is 15 residues. Germline V gene lookup returns CDR1 SGHNT and CDR2 YYREEE (reference sequence). Amplification of TCR beta CDR3 regions used RNA as the template. First-round RT-PCR of the TCR CDR3 relied on the HTBI primer set. TCRdb processed the multiplex PCR reads anew with MiXCR; each CDR3 protein has one entry. Here the sample spans about 96,000 distinct CDR3 sequences, about 51% being singletons. This TCR was recovered from a woman aged 40 to 50 with Graves' hyperthyroidism. The chain couples TRBV5-4 to TRBJ2-5; 9 bases map to TRBD1. The specimen was blood. The CDR3 loop is CASSLGQGILETQYF. As DNA, the CDR3 is TGTGCCAGCAGTTTGGGACAGGGAATCTTGGAGACCCAGTACTTC. The full variable domain, with the rest looked up from reference TRBV5-4 and TRBJ2-5, is ETGVTQSPTHLIKTRGQQVTLRCSSQSGHNTVSWYQQALGQGPQFIFQYYREEENGRGNFPPRFSGLQFPNYSSELNVNALELDDSALYLCASSLGQGILETQYFGPGTRLLVL.